Shown below are 25 T cell receptor beta chains from a single sample sequenced in a study of blood T cell repertoires in COVID-19. Generated by immunoSEQ multiplex PCR, the TCRdb table keeps only in-frame clones and is missing some. This table has some 110,000 clones, about 93% appearing once. Sequencing was performed on peripheral blood. The receptors were sampled from a man aged 45-60 years with COVID-19, enrolled during active disease.

V is TRBV9 and J is TRBJ2-2; 7 bases match TRBD1. The CDR3 loop spans 17 amino acids. Per germline, CDR1 SGDLS and CDR2 YYNGEE. Trimming took 3 bases from V and 5 from J; bases not matched to a gene: 13. CDR3 amino acids: CASSARPGQDFTGELFF. CDR3 coding DNA: TGTGCCAGCAGCGCCCGTCCCGGACAGGACTTTACCGGGGAGCTGTTTTTT.

J is TRBJ2-1 and V is TRBV12-3 or TRBV12-4; the D gene is possibly TRBD1 (7 bases). The CDR3 covers 12 residues. Trimming took 7 bases from V and 14 from J, leaving 18 bases between them. CDR3 protein: CASTLEGAGEFF. CDR3 nucleotide sequence: TGTGCCAGCACTCTGGAGGGGGCGGGCGAGTTCTTC.

This chain connects TRBV11-2 to TRBJ2-3, with TRBD2 as a possible D gene (6 bases). Per the germline V gene, CDR1 is SGHAT and CDR2 is FQNNGV. Trimming pared 5 bases from V and 4 bases from J, leaving 13 bases between. The CDR3 length is 14 residues. The CDR3 nucleotides are TGTGCCAGCAGCCCGAGACTAGAAGCAGATACGCAGTATTTT. This translates into CASSPRLEADTQYF.

The rearrangement joins TRBV28 to TRBJ1-5, with 7 bases aligning to TRBD1. The CDR3 is 15 residues long. The V gene's germline CDR1 is MDHEN and CDR2 SYDVKM. Unmatched junction bases numbered 5, after V lost 4 bases and J lost 2 bases. The DNA for the CDR3 is TGTGCCAGCAGTTCGGGCACAGGGGGCAATCAGCCCCAGCATTTT. Its protein product is CASSSGTGGNQPQHF.

This chain connects TRBV12-3 or TRBV12-4 to TRBJ1-4; D might be TRBD1 (6 bases). V dropped 6 bases and J dropped 13 bases, with 15 bases sitting between them. The CDR3 consists of 12 residues. The CDR3 DNA follows: TGTGCCAGCAGCGGACTAGGGGGATTACTGTTTTTT. Protein: CASSGLGGLLFF.

The CDR3 nucleotides are TGTGCCAGCCCGACCGACAGGGGGTGGAGTGGGGAGCTGTTTTTT. This encodes CASPTDRGWSGELFF. The rearrangement joins TRBV6-5 to TRBJ2-2; TRBD1 agrees at 9 bases. J was trimmed by 8 bases and V by 8 bases; bases with no gene match: 12. Germline V gene sequence: CDR1 MNHEY, CDR2 SVGAGI. The CDR3 consists of 15 residues.

V is TRBV2 and J is TRBJ2-7; 7 bases are shared with TRBD1. The CDR3 is made up of 13 amino acids. J lost 5 bases, V lost 5 bases, and 6 bases had no gene match. Per the germline V gene, CDR1 is SNHLY and CDR2 is FYNNEI. The DNA of the CDR3 is TGTGCCAGCAGTTATGGACAGGCAAACGAGCAGTACGTC. Translation: CASSYGQANEQYV.

This chain connects TRBV7-9 to TRBJ2-5; 7 nucleotides line up with TRBD2. With 2 bases clipped from V and 3 bases from J, the junction kept 6 bases outside the gene matches. The CDR3 consists of 15 residues. Germline V lookup: CDR1 SEHNR, CDR2 FQNEAQ (reference sequence). The CDR3 DNA reads TGTGCCAGCAGCTTATGGGGAGGGACCGAAGAGACCCAGTACTTC. It specifies CASSLWGGTEETQYF.

The chain carries TRBV5-6 and TRBJ1-2; 8 nucleotides align to TRBD1. The CDR3 is 15 residues long. Germline V gene lookup returns CDR1 SGHDT and CDR2 YYEEEE. V lost 0 bases to trimming and J lost 2 bases; unmatched junction nucleotides: 3. This CDR3 reads CASSLVGQVNYGYTF. The CDR3, as DNA: TGTGCCAGCAGCTTGGTGGGACAGGTGAACTATGGCTACACCTTC.

This clone was observed a few times. The V call is TRBV11-2, the J call TRBJ1-1; D is perhaps TRBD1 (5 bases). This CDR3 has 13 residues. V lost 5 bases and J lost 4, with 11 bases in between. Germline lookup yields CDR1 SGHAT and CDR2 FQNNGV. The CDR3 reads CASSLSGFTEAFF. CDR3 DNA sequence: TGTGCCAGCAGCCTCTCAGGGTTCACTGAAGCTTTCTTT.

The CDR3 sequence: CASHPVSGNTIYF. CDR3 coding DNA: TGTGCCAGTCATCCGGTCTCTGGAAACACCATATATTTT. The chain uses TRBV3-1 (or the pseudogene TRBV3-2) and TRBJ1-3, with D unclear. The germline V and J ends were trimmed by 9 bases and 0 bases, with 9 bases remaining between them. This CDR3 has 13 residues. Germline CDR1 and CDR2: LGHDT and YNNKEL (reference sequence).

The J gene is TRBJ2-2, the V gene TRBV28; no definite D call. Trimming cost V 2 bases and J 8 bases, with 6 bases left between them. Germline V gene lookup returns CDR1 MDHEN and CDR2 SYDVKM. The CDR3 totals 12 residues. CDR3 in DNA: TGTGCCAGCAGTTTAGGCCAGGGGGAGCTGTTTTTT. Translating gives CASSLGQGELFF.

The chain uses TRBV19 and TRBJ2-7; 8 nucleotides match TRBD2. After removal of 3 bases from V and 3 bases from J, the junction contained 4 bases not matched to a gene. Germline values: CDR1 LNHDA, CDR2 SQIVND (reference sequence). There are 14 residues in the CDR3. CDR3 bases: TGTGCCAGTAGTATGGACGGGAGGGACTACGAGCAGTACTTC. Amino acid sequence: CASSMDGRDYEQYF.

The chain links TRBV3-1 (or the pseudogene TRBV3-2) to TRBJ2-1; possibly TRBD1 for D (6 bases). The V end lost 1 base, the J end lost 9 bases, and 10 bases lay between the germline ends. CDR3 size: 13 residues. The germline CDR1 and CDR2 sequences are LGHDT and YNNKEL (reference sequence). CDR3 DNA sequence: TGTGCCAGCAGCCAAGGGACAGACCGTGAGCAGTTCTTC. Translation gives CASSQGTDREQFF.

This clone is a singleton in its sample. This chain uses TRBV7-5 with TRBJ2-1; no check of the table's D call, TRBD2, against the DNA was made. TRBV7-5 is listed as a pseudogene. This CDR3 is 16 amino acids long. The chain's CDR3 is CVRGMVGTSGYNEQFF. As DNA, the CDR3 is TGTGTCAGAGGCATGGTAGGGACTAGCGGTTACAATGAGCAGTTCTTC.

The CDR3 reads CASSSGTGFEKLFF. CDR3 nucleotide sequence: TGTGCCAGCAGCTCCGGGACAGGGTTTGAAAAACTGTTTTTT. This sequence joins TRBV27 and TRBJ1-4, with 9 bases lining up with TRBD1. Germline V lookup: CDR1 MNHEY, CDR2 SMNVEV (reference sequence). V lost 6 bases and J lost 7; bases outside the gene matches: 6. The CDR3 spans 14 residues.

The rearrangement links TRBV5-1 to TRBJ2-1; D unclear. From germline, CDR1 is SGHRS and CDR2 YFSETQ. V was pared by 4 bases and J by 8 bases, with 10 bases between. CDR3 length equals 12 residues. CDR3 loop: CASSNSFDEQFF. The CDR3 bases are TGCGCCAGCAGCAACTCGTTTGATGAGCAGTTCTTC.

The V gene is TRBV28, the J gene TRBJ1-1; D perhaps matches TRBD1 (5 bases). Germline loops: CDR1 MDHEN, CDR2 SYDVKM. CDR3 size: 12 residues. Trimming took 5 bases from V and 5 from J, leaving 9 bases between them. CDR3 in DNA: TGTGCCAGCAGTCAGGGTTGGACTGAAGCTTTCTTT. Amino acids: CASSQGWTEAFF.

The chain uses TRBV29-1 and TRBJ2-1, with 7 bases matching TRBD1. Germline V CDR1 and CDR2: SQVTM, ANQGSEA. Trimming cost V 6 bases and J 5 bases; bases outside gene matches: 16. The CDR3 extends over 16 amino acids. Written as DNA, the CDR3 is TGCAGCGTACAAACAGGGGCCGGACCGTTTAACAATGAGCAGTTCTTC. This translates into CSVQTGAGPFNNEQFF.

The chain carries TRBV5-4 and TRBJ2-7, with D maybe TRBD1 (7 bases). The ends were cut back, 10 bases at V and 1 base at J, with 18 bases in the middle. CDR1 and CDR2 from the germline V gene are SGHNT and YYREEE (reference sequence). This CDR3 has 14 amino acids. CDR3 loop: CAASQGGLSYEQYF. In nucleotides, the CDR3 is TGTGCCGCCTCCCAGGGGGGACTTTCCTACGAGCAGTACTTC.

V usage is TRBV7-3 and J usage is TRBJ2-5; TRBD1 agrees at 7 bases. This CDR3 is 15 amino acids long. Germline CDR1 is SGHTA and CDR2 is FQGTGA. V shed 5 bases and J 1 base; nucleotides not matched to a gene: 7. The CDR3 is CASSPQGTAQETQYF. The CDR3 DNA sequence: TGTGCCAGCAGCCCGCAAGGGACAGCCCAAGAGACCCAGTACTTC.

The genes are TRBV19 and TRBJ1-1; 7 bases line up with TRBD1. The germline CDR1 and CDR2 sequences are LNHDA and SQIVND (reference sequence). Trimming cost V 9 bases and J 2 bases; bases outside gene matches: 6. The length of the CDR3 is 13 residues. The CDR3 loop is CARETGTNTEAFF. In DNA, the CDR3 is TGTGCCAGAGAGACAGGGACCAACACTGAAGCTTTCTTT.

V and J are TRBV18 and TRBJ1-5, with a weak D call TRBD1 (5 bases). Trimming removed 4 bases from V and 0 bases from J, with 7 bases in between. The CDR3 extends over 14 amino acids. Germline CDR1 KGHSH, CDR2 LQKENI. In DNA, the CDR3 is TGTGCCAGCTCACTACAGGTTAGCAATCAGCCCCAGCATTTT. Its translation is CASSLQVSNQPQHF.

The V gene is TRBV5-1, the J gene TRBJ2-3; 10 nucleotides match TRBD2. J gave up 0 bases and V 5 bases, and 3 bases lay outside the gene matches. The CDR3 runs to 15 residues. Germline V gene lookup returns CDR1 SGHRS and CDR2 YFSETQ. The CDR3 DNA follows: TGCGCCAGCAGTACTAGCGGGGCTAGCACAGATACGCAGTATTTT. It codes for CASSTSGASTDTQYF.

The J gene is TRBJ2-4, the V gene TRBV18; TRBD1 aligns across 8 bases. The CDR3 runs 16 residues. With 3 bases clipped from V and 6 bases from J, the junction kept 10 bases outside the gene matches. The germline CDR1 and CDR2 sequences are KGHSH and LQKENI. CDR3 sequence reads: CASSPGRMGTGNIQYF. DNA of the CDR3: TGTGCCAGCTCACCGGGTAGAATGGGGACAGGAAACATTCAGTACTTC.